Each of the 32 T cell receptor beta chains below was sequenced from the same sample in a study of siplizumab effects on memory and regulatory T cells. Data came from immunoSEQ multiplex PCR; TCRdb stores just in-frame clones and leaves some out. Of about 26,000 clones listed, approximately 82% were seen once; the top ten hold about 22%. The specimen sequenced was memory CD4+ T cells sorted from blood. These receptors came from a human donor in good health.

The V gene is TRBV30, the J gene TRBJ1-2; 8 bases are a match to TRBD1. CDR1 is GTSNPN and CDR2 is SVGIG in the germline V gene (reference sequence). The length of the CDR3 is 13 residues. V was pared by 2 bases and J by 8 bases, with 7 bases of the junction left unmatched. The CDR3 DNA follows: TGTGCCTGGAGTCCTACAGGGGGTATAGGCTACACCTTC. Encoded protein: CAWSPTGGIGYTF.

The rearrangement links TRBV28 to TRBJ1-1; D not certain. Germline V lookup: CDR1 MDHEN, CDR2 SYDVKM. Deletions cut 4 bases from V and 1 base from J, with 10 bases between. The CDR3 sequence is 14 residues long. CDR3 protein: CASSSPRPNTEAFF. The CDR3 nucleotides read TGTGCCAGCAGTTCGCCCCGACCGAACACTGAAGCTTTCTTT. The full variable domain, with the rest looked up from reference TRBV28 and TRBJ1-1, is DVKVTQSSRYLVKRTGEKVFLECVQDMDHENMFWYRQDPGLGLRLIYFSYDVKMKEKGDIPEGYSVSREKKERFSLILESASTNQTSMYLCASSSPRPNTEAFFGQGTRLTVV.

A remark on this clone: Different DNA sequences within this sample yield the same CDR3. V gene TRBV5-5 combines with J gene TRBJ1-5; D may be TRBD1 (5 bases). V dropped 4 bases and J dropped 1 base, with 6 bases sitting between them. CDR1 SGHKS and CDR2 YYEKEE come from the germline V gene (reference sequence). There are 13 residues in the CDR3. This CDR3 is CASSRDSNQPQHF. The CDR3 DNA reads TGTGCCAGCAGCCGGGACAGCAATCAGCCCCAGCATTTT.

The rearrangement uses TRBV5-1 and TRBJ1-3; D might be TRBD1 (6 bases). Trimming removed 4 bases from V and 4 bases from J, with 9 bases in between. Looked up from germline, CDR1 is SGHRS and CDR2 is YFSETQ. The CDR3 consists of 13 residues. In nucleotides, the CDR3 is TGCGCCAGCAGCCTAGGGACAGGAAACACCATATATTTT. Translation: CASSLGTGNTIYF.

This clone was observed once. The CDR3 here is CASRSLAGGTDTQYF. Here the CDR3 DNA reads TGTGCCAGCAGATCTCTAGCGGGGGGCACAGATACGCAGTATTTT. The rearrangement links TRBV21-1 to TRBJ2-3; the table names TRBD2, a call not compared with the DNA. TRBV21-1 is recorded as a pseudogene. This CDR3 contains 15 residues.

CDR3 in DNA: TGTGCCAGCAGCTTAGAGGGGAAGGTCAATCAGCCCCAGCATTTT. It codes for CASSLEGKVNQPQHF. The gene calls are TRBV7-2 and TRBJ1-5; D possibly corresponds to TRBD1 (5 bases). The V end lost 1 base, the J end lost 3 bases, and 10 bases lay between the germline ends. Germline V lookup: CDR1 SGHTA, CDR2 FQGNSA. This CDR3 is built from 15 residues.

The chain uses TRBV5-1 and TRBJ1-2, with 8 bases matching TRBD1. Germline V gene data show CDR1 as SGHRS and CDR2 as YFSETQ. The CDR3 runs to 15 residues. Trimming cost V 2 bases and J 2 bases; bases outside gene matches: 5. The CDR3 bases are TGCGCCAGCAGCTTCCTGGGGACAGGAAACTATGGCTACACCTTC. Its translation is CASSFLGTGNYGYTF. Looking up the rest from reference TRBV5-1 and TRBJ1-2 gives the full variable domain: KAGVTQTPRYLIKTRGQQVTLSCSPISGHRSVSWYQQTPGQGLQFLFEYFSETQRNKGNFPGRFSGRQFSNSRSEMNVSTLELGDSALYLCASSFLGTGNYGYTFGSGTRLTVV.

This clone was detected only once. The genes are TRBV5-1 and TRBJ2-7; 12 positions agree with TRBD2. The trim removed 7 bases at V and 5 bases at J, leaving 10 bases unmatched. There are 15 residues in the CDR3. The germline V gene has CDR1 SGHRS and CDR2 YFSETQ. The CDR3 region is CASRRSTSGSHEQYF. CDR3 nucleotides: TGCGCCAGCCGTCGCTCGACTAGCGGGAGCCACGAGCAGTACTTC.

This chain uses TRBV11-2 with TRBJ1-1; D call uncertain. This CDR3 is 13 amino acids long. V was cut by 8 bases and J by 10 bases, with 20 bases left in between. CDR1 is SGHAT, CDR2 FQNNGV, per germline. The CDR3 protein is CASSRRFKEVAFF. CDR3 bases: TGTGCCAGCTCCAGGCGGTTTAAGGAAGTAGCTTTCTTT.

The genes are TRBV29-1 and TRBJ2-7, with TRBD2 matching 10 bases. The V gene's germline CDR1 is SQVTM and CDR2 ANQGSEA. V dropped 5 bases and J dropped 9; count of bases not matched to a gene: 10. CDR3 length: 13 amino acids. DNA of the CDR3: TGCAGCGTTTCAGCGGGGGGGCGCGATGCGCAGTACTTC. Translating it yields CSVSAGGRDAQYF.

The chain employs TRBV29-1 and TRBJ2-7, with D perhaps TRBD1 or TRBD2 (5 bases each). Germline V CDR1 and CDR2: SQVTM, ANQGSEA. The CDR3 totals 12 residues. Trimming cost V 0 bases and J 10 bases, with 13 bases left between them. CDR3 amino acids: CSVEDPGDPQYF. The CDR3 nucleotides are TGCAGCGTTGAAGATCCTGGGGACCCTCAGTACTTC.

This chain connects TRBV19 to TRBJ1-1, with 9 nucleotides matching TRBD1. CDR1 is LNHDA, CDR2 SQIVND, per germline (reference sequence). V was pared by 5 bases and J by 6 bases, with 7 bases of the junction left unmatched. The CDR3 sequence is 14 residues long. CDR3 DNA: TGTGCCAGTAGTTGGGACAGGGATTGGCCTGAAGCTTTCTTT. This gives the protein CASSWDRDWPEAFF.

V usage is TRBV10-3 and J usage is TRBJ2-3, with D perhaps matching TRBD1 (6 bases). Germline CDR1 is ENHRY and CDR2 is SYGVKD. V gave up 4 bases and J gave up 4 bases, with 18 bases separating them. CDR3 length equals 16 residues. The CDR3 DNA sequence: TGTGCCATCAGTGGTAACAGGGAGAGGACGGCAGATACGCAGTATTTT. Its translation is CAISGNRERTADTQYF.

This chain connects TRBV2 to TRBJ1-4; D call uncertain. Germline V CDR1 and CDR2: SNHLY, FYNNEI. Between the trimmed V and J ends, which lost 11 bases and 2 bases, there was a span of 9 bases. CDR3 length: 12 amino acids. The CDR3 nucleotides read TGTGCCGGGGAGGGCACTAATGAAAAACTGTTTTTT. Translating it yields CAGEGTNEKLFF.

DNA of the CDR3: TGTGCCAGTAGTAGAGCCATAAATAGGGAAGCTTTCTTT. Residues: CASSRAINREAFF. The V and J genes are TRBV19 and TRBJ1-1; D is ambiguous. The CDR3 runs 13 residues. Germline CDR1 reads LNHDA; CDR2 reads SQIVND (reference sequence). The V and J ends lost 4 bases and 8 bases respectively, with 14 bases between them.

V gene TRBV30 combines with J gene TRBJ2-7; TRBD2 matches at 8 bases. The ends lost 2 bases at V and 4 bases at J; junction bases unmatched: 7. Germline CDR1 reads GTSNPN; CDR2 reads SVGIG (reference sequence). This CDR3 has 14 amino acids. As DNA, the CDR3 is TGTGCCTGGAGTCGGGAGGGGCCTTTGTACGAGCAGTACTTC. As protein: CAWSREGPLYEQYF.

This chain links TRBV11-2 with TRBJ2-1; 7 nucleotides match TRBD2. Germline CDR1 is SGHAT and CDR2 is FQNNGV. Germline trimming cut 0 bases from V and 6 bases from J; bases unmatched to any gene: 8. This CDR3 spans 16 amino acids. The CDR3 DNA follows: TGTGCCAGCAGCTTAGATGTCCGACTAGCAGGCAATGAGCAGTTCTTC. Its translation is CASSLDVRLAGNEQFF. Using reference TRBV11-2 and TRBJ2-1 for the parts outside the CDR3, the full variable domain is EAGVAQSPRYKIIEKRQSVAFWCNPISGHATLYWYQQILGQGPKLLIQFQNNGVVDDSQLPKDRFSAERLKGVDSTLKIQPAKLEDSAVYLCASSLDVRLAGNEQFFGPGTRLTVL.

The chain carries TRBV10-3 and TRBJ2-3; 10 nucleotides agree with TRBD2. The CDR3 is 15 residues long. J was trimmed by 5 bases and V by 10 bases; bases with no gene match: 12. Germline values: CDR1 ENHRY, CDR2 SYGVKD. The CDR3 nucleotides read TGTGCCACCGGCCTGTCTAGCGGGAGTCTAGATACGCAGTATTTT. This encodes CATGLSSGSLDTQYF.

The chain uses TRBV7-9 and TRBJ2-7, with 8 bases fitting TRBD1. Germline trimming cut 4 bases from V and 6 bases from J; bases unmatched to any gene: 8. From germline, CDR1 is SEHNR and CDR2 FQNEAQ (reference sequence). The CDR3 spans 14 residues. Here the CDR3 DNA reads TGTGCCAGCAGCTCACAGGGGGGTACACGCGAGCAGTACTTC. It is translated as CASSSQGGTREQYF.

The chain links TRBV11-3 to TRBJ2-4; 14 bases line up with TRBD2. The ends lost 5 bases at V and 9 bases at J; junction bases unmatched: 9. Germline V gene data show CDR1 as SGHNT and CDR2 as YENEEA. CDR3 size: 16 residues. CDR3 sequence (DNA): TGTGCCAGCAGCCTAGGGACTAGCGGGAGTAACGGCATTCAGTACTTC. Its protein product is CASSLGTSGSNGIQYF.

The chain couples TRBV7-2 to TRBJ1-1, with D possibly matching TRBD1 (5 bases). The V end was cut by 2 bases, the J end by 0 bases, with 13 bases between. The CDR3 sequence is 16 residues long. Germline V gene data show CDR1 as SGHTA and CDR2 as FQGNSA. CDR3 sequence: CASSLSTGALNTEAFF. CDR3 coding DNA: TGTGCCAGCAGCTTAAGTACAGGAGCTTTGAACACTGAAGCTTTCTTT.

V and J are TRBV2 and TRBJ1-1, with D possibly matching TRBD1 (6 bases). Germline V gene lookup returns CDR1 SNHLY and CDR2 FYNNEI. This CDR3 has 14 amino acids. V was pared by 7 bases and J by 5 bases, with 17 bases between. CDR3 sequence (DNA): TGTGCCAGCAACCCCGACGACAGGTTTACTGAAGCTTTCTTT. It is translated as CASNPDDRFTEAFF.

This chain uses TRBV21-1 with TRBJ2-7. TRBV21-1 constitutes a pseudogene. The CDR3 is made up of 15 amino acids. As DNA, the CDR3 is TGTGCCAGCAGCCCCCCCGAGGGGCCTGAATACGAGCAGTACTTC. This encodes CASSPPEGPEYEQYF.

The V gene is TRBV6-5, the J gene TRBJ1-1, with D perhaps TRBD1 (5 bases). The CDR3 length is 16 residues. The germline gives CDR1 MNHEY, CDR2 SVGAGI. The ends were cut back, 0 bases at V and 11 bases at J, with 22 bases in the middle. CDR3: CASSYSKNRWLPRAFF. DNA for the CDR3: TGTGCCAGCAGTTACTCGAAAAACAGGTGGCTTCCGAGGGCTTTCTTT.

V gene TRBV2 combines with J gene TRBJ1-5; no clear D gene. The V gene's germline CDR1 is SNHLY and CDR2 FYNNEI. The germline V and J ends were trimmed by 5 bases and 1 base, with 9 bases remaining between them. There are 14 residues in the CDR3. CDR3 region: CASSSDTSNQPQHF. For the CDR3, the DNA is TGTGCCAGCAGTTCCGACACGAGCAATCAGCCCCAGCATTTT.

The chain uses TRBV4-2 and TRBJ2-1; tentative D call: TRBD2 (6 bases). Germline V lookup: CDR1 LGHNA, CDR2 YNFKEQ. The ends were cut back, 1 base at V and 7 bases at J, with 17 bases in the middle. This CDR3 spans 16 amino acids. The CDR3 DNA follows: TGTGCCAGCAGCCAAGGTTGGGGGGTATCGTCAAATGAGCAGTTCTTC. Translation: CASSQGWGVSSNEQFF.

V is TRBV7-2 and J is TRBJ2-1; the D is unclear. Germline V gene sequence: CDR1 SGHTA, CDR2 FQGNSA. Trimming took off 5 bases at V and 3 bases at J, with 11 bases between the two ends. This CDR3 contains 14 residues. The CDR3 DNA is TGTGCCAGCAGCCACCGACACAGCTACAATGAGCAGTTCTTC. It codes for CASSHRHSYNEQFF.

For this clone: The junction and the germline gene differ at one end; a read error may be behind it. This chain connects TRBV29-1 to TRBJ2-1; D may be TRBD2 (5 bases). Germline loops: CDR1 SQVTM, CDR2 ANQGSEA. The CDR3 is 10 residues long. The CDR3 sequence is CSVADEFTVF. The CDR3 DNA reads TGCAGCGTAGCGGACGAGTTCACGGTCTTC.

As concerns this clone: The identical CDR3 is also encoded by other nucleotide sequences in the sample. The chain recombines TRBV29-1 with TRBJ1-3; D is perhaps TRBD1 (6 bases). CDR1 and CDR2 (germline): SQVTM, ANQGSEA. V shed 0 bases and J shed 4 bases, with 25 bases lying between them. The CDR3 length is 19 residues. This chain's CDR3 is CSVEDFRGQPLWPGNTIYF. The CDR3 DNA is TGCAGCGTTGAAGATTTCAGGGGACAACCGCTCTGGCCAGGAAACACCATATATTTT.

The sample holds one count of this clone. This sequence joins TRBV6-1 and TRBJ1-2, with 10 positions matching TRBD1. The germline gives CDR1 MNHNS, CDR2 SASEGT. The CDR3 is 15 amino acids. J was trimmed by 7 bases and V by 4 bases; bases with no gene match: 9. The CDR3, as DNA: TGTGCCAGCAGTGCTGCTAGACAGGGGGCCTTTGGCTACACCTTC. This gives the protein CASSAARQGAFGYTF.

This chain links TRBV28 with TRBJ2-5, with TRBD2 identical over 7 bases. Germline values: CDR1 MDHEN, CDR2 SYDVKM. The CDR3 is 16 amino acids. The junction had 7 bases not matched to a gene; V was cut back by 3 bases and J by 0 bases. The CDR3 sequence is CASSLPAGTNQETQYF. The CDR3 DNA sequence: TGTGCCAGCAGTTTGCCCGCTGGGACTAACCAAGAGACCCAGTACTTC. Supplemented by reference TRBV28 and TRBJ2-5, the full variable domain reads DVKVTQSSRYLVKRTGEKVFLECVQDMDHENMFWYRQDPGLGLRLIYFSYDVKMKEKGDIPEGYSVSREKKERFSLILESASTNQTSMYLCASSLPAGTNQETQYFGPGTRLLVL.

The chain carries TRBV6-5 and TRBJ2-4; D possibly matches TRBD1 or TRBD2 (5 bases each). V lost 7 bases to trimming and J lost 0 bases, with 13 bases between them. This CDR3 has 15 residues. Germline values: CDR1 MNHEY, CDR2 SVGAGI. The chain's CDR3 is CASMSGALAKNIQYF. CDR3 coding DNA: TGTGCCAGCATGTCCGGGGCGTTAGCCAAAAACATTCAGTACTTC.